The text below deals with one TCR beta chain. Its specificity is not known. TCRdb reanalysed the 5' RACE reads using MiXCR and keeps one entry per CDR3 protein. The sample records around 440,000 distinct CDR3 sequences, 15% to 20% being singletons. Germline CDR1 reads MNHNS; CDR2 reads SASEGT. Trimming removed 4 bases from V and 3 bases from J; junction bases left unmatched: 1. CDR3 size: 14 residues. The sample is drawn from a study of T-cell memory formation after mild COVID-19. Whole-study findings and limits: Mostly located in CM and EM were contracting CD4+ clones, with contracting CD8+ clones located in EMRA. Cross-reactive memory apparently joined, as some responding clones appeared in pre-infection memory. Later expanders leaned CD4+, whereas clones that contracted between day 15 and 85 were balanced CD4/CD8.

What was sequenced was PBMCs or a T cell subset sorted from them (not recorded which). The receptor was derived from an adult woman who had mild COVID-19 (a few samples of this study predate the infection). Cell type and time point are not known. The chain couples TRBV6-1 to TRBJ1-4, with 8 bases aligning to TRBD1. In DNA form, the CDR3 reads TGTGCCAGCAGTGTGGACAGGGCTAATGAAAAACTGTTTTTT. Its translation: CASSVDRANEKLFF.